This T cell receptor (beta chain) stems from a study of blood T cell repertoires in COVID-19. On the study more broadly: The United States, Italy and Spain provided the acute and convalescent COVID-19 samples.

Germline loops: CDR1 MNHNS, CDR2 SASEGT. The V and J ends lost 4 bases and 3 bases respectively, with 25 bases between them. This CDR3 spans 19 amino acids. Sequencing was performed with immunoSEQ multiplex PCR; in TCRdb, only in-frame clones are kept and a portion is missing. The table shows under 200,000 clones, with 80% to 90% occurring only once. The clonotype comes from a woman in her seventies with acute or convalescent COVID-19. V is TRBV6-1 and J is TRBJ2-1, with D perhaps TRBD1 (5 bases). Sequenced input: peripheral blood. The CDR3 region has the DNA TGTGCCAGCAGTGGGGTGGTCCTTTCCAGGGCCCAGGGCTACAATGAGCAGTTCTTC. Translation: CASSGVVLSRAQGYNEQFF.